Below, one T cell receptor (beta chain) is given with its context. Its antigen remains unidentified. At one of its ends the junction is not consistent with the germline gene, which may arise from a read error. The germline V gene has CDR1 SGDLS and CDR2 YYNGEE. The CDR3 loop spans 16 amino acids. Using its own MiXCR run on the reads, TCRdb lists one record per CDR3 protein. The data show about 150,000 distinct CDR3 sequences, about a quarter seen once. This sample was included in a study of T cell repertoires in cytomegalovirus infection. Study-level information: It can be stated that public TCR beta signatures indicated CMV infection as well as a matching HLA type.

General observations from the study: Based on cumulative public TCR beta family frequency, carriers of CMV plus the relevant HLA were identified. CMV-specific TCR beta clonotypes restricted by HLA-C dominated the ex vivo response.

This rearrangement joins TRBV9 to TRBJ1-6; D is unresolved. Sequenced sample: PBMCs. This receptor was obtained from a human donor in good health (CMV status not recorded). Some clones in this sample may be carry-over from other donors' samples. This CDR3 reads CANSVGGSSYNSPLHF. The DNA for the CDR3 is TGTGCCAACAGCGTAGGCGGCAGCTCCTATAATTCACCCCTCCACTTT.